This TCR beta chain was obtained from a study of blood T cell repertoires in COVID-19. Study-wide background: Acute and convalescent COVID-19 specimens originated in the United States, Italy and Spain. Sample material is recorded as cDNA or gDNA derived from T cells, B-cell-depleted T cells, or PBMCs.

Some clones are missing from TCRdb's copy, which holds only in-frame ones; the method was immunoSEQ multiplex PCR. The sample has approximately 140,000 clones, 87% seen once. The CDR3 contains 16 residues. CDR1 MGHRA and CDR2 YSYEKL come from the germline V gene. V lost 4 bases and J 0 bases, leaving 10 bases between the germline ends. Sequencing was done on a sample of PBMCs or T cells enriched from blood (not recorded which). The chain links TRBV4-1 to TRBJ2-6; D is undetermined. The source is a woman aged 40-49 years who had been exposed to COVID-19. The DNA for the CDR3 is TGCGCCAGCAGCCCCCAAAGCCGCTCTGGGGCCAACGTCCTGACTTTC. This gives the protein CASSPQSRSGANVLTF.